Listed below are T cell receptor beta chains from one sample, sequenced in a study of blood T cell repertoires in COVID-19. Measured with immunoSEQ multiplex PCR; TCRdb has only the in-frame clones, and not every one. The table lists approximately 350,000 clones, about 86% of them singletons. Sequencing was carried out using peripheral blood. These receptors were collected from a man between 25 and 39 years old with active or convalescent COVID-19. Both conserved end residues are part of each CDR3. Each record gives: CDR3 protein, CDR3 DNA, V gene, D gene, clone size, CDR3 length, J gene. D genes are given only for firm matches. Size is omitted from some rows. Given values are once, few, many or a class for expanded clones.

CASSWRQGPYNEQFF,TGTGCCAGCAGTTGGCGACAGGGTCCCTACAATGAGCAGTTCTTC,TRBV28,TRBD1,once,15,TRBJ2-1
CASSSGGYGYTF,TGTGCCAGCAGCAGCGGCGGTTATGGCTACACCTTC,TRBV2,.,.,12,TRBJ1-2
CASSSASGSYEQYF,TGTGCCAGCAGCTCGGCTAGCGGGAGTTACGAGCAGTACTTC,TRBV6-2/TRBV6-3,TRBD2,.,14,TRBJ2-7
CASSSDSLSGNTIYF,TGCGCCAGCAGCTCAGACAGTCTCTCTGGAAACACCATATATTTT,TRBV4-3,.,few,15,TRBJ1-3
CASSLGQQETQYF,TGTGCCAGCAGCCTTGGACAACAAGAGACCCAGTACTTC,TRBV9,.,.,13,TRBJ2-5
CASSPGTSFYEQYF,TGTGCCAGCAGTCCCGGGACTAGCTTCTACGAGCAGTACTTC,TRBV6-5,TRBD2,.,14,TRBJ2-7
CASRLALSAGGIGTDTQYF,TGCGCCAGCAGGCTCGCCCTTTCGGCAGGGGGTATTGGCACAGATACGCAGTATTTT,TRBV23-1,TRBD1,.,19,TRBJ2-3
CASSQDWGEKLFF,TGTGCCAGCAGCCAGGACTGGGGTGAAAAACTGTTTTTT,TRBV14,.,few,13,TRBJ1-4
CASSHGQGTYEQYF,TGTGCCAGCAGTCACGGACAGGGAACCTACGAGCAGTACTTC,TRBV27,TRBD1,once,14,TRBJ2-7
CALRGDHGYTF,TGTGCCTTGCGCGGGGACCATGGCTACACCTTC,TRBV30,.,.,11,TRBJ1-2
CASSLPLADNEQFF,TGTGCCAGCAGCTTGCCACTAGCGGACAATGAGCAGTTCTTC,TRBV5-4,TRBD2,.,14,TRBJ2-1
CASSERGWGTEAFF,TGTGCCAGCAGCGAACGGGGGTGGGGCACTGAAGCTTTCTTT,TRBV5-5,.,.,14,TRBJ1-1
CASSQDLIAEYNEQFF,TGTGCCAGCAGCCAAGATCTAATAGCGGAGTACAATGAGCAGTTCTTC,TRBV4-2,.,.,16,TRBJ2-1
CASSMRTAEYEQYF,TGTGCCAGTAGTATGAGGACAGCGGAGTACGAGCAGTACTTC,TRBV19,.,.,14,TRBJ2-7
CASSPTGLNEQFF,TGCGCCAGCAGTCCGACGGGACTCAATGAGCAGTTCTTC,TRBV5-1,.,once,13,TRBJ2-1
CASSTSRAGANTGELFF,TGTGCCAGCAGTACAAGCCGGGCGGGAGCGAACACCGGGGAGCTGTTTTTT,TRBV2,TRBD2,.,17,TRBJ2-2
CASSTFMDREAFF,TGTGCCAGCAGCACATTCATGGACAGAGAAGCTTTCTTT,TRBV7-2,.,.,13,TRBJ1-1
CASSERRGGYTGELFF,TGTGCCAGCAGTGAAAGAAGAGGGGGTTACACCGGGGAGCTGTTTTTT,TRBV2,.,.,16,TRBJ2-2
CASSTSTGGRNQPQHF,TGTGCCAGTAGTACCTCAACAGGGGGCCGCAATCAGCCCCAGCATTTT,TRBV19,TRBD1,.,16,TRBJ1-5
CASSFGHLSGNTIYF,TGCGCCAGCAGCTTTGGACATCTCTCTGGAAACACCATATATTTT,TRBV5-1,.,.,15,TRBJ1-3
CASSKGQGGETQYF,TGTGCCAGCAGCAAGGGACAGGGGGGAGAGACCCAGTACTTC,TRBV5-4,TRBD1,once,14,TRBJ2-5
CASSHGTSGSNEQFF,TGTGCCAGCAGTCACGGGACTAGCGGGAGTAATGAGCAGTTCTTC,TRBV7-7,TRBD2,.,15,TRBJ2-1
CASTDRGPSGYTF,TGTGCCAGCACCGACAGGGGGCCCAGTGGCTACACCTTC,TRBV6-5,TRBD1,once,13,TRBJ1-2
CASSPRQASYEQYF,TGTGCCAGCAGCCCAAGACAGGCCTCCTACGAGCAGTACTTC,TRBV7-8,.,.,14,TRBJ2-7
CASSIHSVGNTIYF,TGTGCCAGCAGCATTCACTCGGTTGGAAACACCATATATTTT,TRBV7-9,.,.,14,TRBJ1-3
CASSLGQNEQYF,TGTGCCAGCAGTCTGGGACAAAACGAGCAGTACTTC,TRBV2,.,.,12,TRBJ2-7
CASRLGTSGGEQYF,TGTGCCAGCAGACTCGGGACTAGCGGGGGCGAGCAGTACTTC,TRBV6-5,TRBD2,.,14,TRBJ2-7
CASSLAAGPYEQYF,TGTGCCAGCAGTTTGGCGGCGGGCCCCTACGAGCAGTACTTC,TRBV27,.,.,14,TRBJ2-7
CVSRKGLAGGEETQYF,TGTGTAAGCAGGAAGGGACTAGCGGGAGGAGAGGAGACCCAGTACTTC,TRBV28,TRBD2,.,16,TRBJ2-5
CAWSGGGADTQYF,TGTGCCTGGAGTGGCGGGGGGGCGGATACGCAGTATTTT,TRBV30,TRBD2,.,13,TRBJ2-3
CALTSGGSTDTQYF,TGTGCCTTAACTAGCGGGGGGTCCACAGATACGCAGTATTTT,TRBV2,TRBD2,.,14,TRBJ2-3
CASSLVSGITYNEQFF,TGTGCCAGCAGCTTAGTTAGCGGGATCACCTACAATGAGCAGTTCTTC,TRBV7-3,TRBD2,.,16,TRBJ2-1
CASSSGVEGGGYTF,TGTGCCAGTAGCTCCGGGGTCGAGGGAGGTGGCTACACCTTC,TRBV19,.,.,14,TRBJ1-2
CASSAGTGDGGYTF,TGTGCCAGCTCAGCCGGGACAGGGGATGGTGGCTACACCTTC,TRBV18,TRBD1,few,14,TRBJ1-2
CASSLSGGTEAFF,TGTGCCAGCAGTTTATCGGGTGGCACTGAAGCTTTCTTT,TRBV28,.,.,13,TRBJ1-1
CAWGAKGGALWSPLHF,TGTGCCTGGGGGGCTAAGGGAGGGGCCCTTTGGTCACCCCTCCACTTT,TRBV30,.,.,16,TRBJ1-6
CATRLGQINYGYTF,TGTGCCACTCGCCTGGGGCAGATCAACTATGGCTACACCTTC,TRBV19,.,.,14,TRBJ1-2
CASTYDRNQPQHF,TGTGCCAGCACCTACGACAGAAATCAGCCCCAGCATTTT,TRBV6-5,.,.,13,TRBJ1-5
CAIGNREGDTQYF,TGTGCCATCGGGAACAGGGAAGGAGATACGCAGTATTTT,TRBV10-3,.,.,13,TRBJ2-3
CATSDSRQINQPQHF,TGTGCCACCAGTGATTCGCGACAGATAAATCAGCCCCAGCATTTT,TRBV24-1,.,.,15,TRBJ1-5
CASSVSGTGRNEQFF,TGTGCCAGCAGCGTATCCGGGACAGGGAGAAATGAGCAGTTCTTC,TRBV9,TRBD1,.,15,TRBJ2-1
CASSLQGASEPQHF,TGTGCCAGCAGTTTACAGGGGGCAAGCGAGCCCCAGCATTTT,TRBV2,TRBD1,.,14,TRBJ1-5
CASSLARGESGGYTF,TGTGCCAGCAGCTTGGCCCGGGGGGAGTCGGGTGGCTACACCTTC,TRBV5-4,.,.,15,TRBJ1-2
CASSRLDTQYF,TGTGCCAGCTCTCGTTTAGATACGCAGTATTTT,TRBV11-3,.,.,11,TRBJ2-3
CASSVGSGGYNEQFF,TGTGCCAGCAGCGTAGGGAGCGGGGGTTACAATGAGCAGTTCTTC,TRBV9,TRBD2,.,15,TRBJ2-1
CAWSRQGVDTQYF,TGTGCCTGGAGTCGACAGGGAGTAGATACGCAGTATTTT,TRBV30,TRBD1,.,13,TRBJ2-3
CASSAGWGSTGDGGYTF,TGTGCCAGCAGTGCAGGGTGGGGTTCGACAGGGGATGGTGGCTACACCTTC,TRBV6-1,TRBD1,.,17,TRBJ1-2